A selection of T cell receptor beta chains follows, all from one sample in a study of control samples from healthy donors and cancer patients. This table comes from immunoSEQ multiplex PCR, and its TCRdb copy is limited to in-frame clones, with some not included. This table holds about 68,000 clones, 75% to 85% found once. The sequencing sample was made of blood. The origin of the receptors is a man aged 55 to 69 in good health. Each CDR3 is given with its conserved first and last residue. Part of the rows lack a size; the others show once, few, many or a class for expanded clones.

j_call | v_call | clone_size | cdr3_aa
TRBJ2-4 | TRBV9 | - | CASSVGPTSGENIQYF
TRBJ2-7 | TRBV27 | - | CASSSFLGLAGAYEQYF
TRBJ2-7 | TRBV6-6 | - | CASRPDDRVAYEQYF
TRBJ2-7 | TRBV5-8 | - | CASSLDSFQGGYEQYF
TRBJ2-5 | TRBV9 | - | CASSEWPQETQYF
TRBJ2-1 | TRBV25-1 | - | CASSSSQSRNEQFF
TRBJ1-5 | TRBV14 | - | CASSQRGNNQPQHF
TRBJ1-5 | TRBV27 | - | CASSTGLKGNQPQHF
TRBJ2-7 | TRBV11-2 | once | CASSPGTNEQYF
TRBJ2-4 | TRBV19 | few | CASNPRGGAPENIQYF